These 13 T cell receptor beta chains were sequenced from one sample in a study of blood T cell repertoires in COVID-19 (dated by TCRdb to the early 2020s). Libraries were built with the immunoSEQ multiplex PCR assay. The table was pulled from immuneACCESS by TCRdb, which kept in-frame rearrangements only. Such tables lose some clones; where checked, under half of the loss comes from unresolved V genes, and the rest has no known cause. The sample data list around 250,000 clones, and about nine tenths of these were observed just once. Around 0.8% of the sample is held by the ten biggest clonotypes. The sequenced sample consisted of PBMCs or T cells enriched from blood (not recorded which). Receptors were obtained from a man aged 45-65 years who had been exposed to COVID-19.

The rearrangement links TRBV11-3 to TRBJ1-1; TRBD1 aligns across 7 bases. This CDR3 is 13 amino acids long. After removal of 4 bases from V and 7 bases from J, the junction contained 6 bases not matched to a gene. CDR1 is SGHNT and CDR2 is YENEEA in the germline V gene. The CDR3 sequence is CASSWGQGDEAFF. For the CDR3, the DNA is TGTGCCAGCAGCTGGGGCCAGGGGGATGAAGCTTTCTTT.

In this sample, this clone turned up once. The rearrangement links TRBV10-3 to TRBJ1-6; 10 positions match TRBD1. This CDR3 has 16 residues. Germline CDR1 and CDR2: ENHRY and SYGVKD. The junction had 15 bases not matched to a gene; V was cut back by 3 bases and J by 16 bases. CDR3 coding DNA: TGTGCCATCAGTGATAGGAGGGACAGGGGCATTCTTTTACTCCACTTT. This sequence encodes CAISDRRDRGILLLHF.

The chain employs TRBV7-9 and TRBJ1-2; D uncertain. CDR1 and CDR2 (germline): SEHNR, FQNEAQ (reference sequence). This CDR3 region has 12 residues. V was shortened by 3 bases and J by 3 bases, with 5 bases between the two germline ends. The CDR3 sequence: CASSFDYYGYTF. The CDR3 nucleotides are TGTGCCAGCAGCTTCGACTACTATGGCTACACCTTC.

This chain joins TRBV3-1 (or the pseudogene TRBV3-2) and TRBJ2-3; 7 bases are shared with TRBD1. This CDR3 contains 15 residues. CDR1 LGHDT and CDR2 YNNKEL come from the germline V gene (reference sequence). V dropped 4 bases and J dropped 2; count of bases not matched to a gene: 6. As DNA, the CDR3 is TGTGCCAGCAGCCGACAGGGCCTCACCACAGATACGCAGTATTTT. As protein: CASSRQGLTTDTQYF.

The chain uses TRBV28 and TRBJ1-4; no clear D gene. The germline V gene encodes CDR1 MDHEN and CDR2 SYDVKM. CDR3 length: 15 amino acids. V gave up 7 bases and J gave up 0 bases, with 12 bases separating them. CDR3 loop: CASTPTPTTNEKLFF. The CDR3 coding sequence is TGTGCCAGCACCCCGACACCCACAACTAATGAAAAACTGTTTTTT.

The chain uses TRBV5-1 and TRBJ2-1, with D unclear. The CDR3 covers 13 residues. Trimming cost V 1 base and J 5 bases, with 7 bases left between them. Germline V gene sequence: CDR1 SGHRS, CDR2 YFSETQ. The CDR3 bases are TGCGCCAGCAGCTTGACAGCTGACAATGAGCAGTTCTTC. Encoded protein: CASSLTADNEQFF.

V and J are TRBV24-1 and TRBJ2-7, with 9 nucleotides matching TRBD1. V lost 4 bases and J lost 4; bases outside the gene matches: 7. The CDR3 is 15 amino acids. Germline V gene data show CDR1 as KGHDR and CDR2 as SFDVKD. The chain's CDR3 is CATSESRGTGYEQYF. The CDR3 nucleotides are TGTGCCACCAGTGAATCCAGAGGGACAGGGTACGAGCAGTACTTC.

This clone was counted a single time. V gene TRBV11-2 combines with J gene TRBJ1-1; TRBD1 aligns across 8 bases. CDR1 and CDR2 from the germline V gene are SGHAT and FQNNGV. The CDR3 length is 13 residues. The ends lost 6 bases at V and 4 bases at J; junction bases unmatched: 4. CDR3 nucleotides: TGTGCCAGCAGACCTACAGGGGGCACTGAAGCTTTCTTT. It codes for CASRPTGGTEAFF.

The CDR3 is CASRFWDTNYGYTF. CDR3 in DNA: TGCGCCAGCAGATTCTGGGACACAAACTATGGCTACACCTTC. The V and J genes are TRBV5-1 and TRBJ1-2; tentative D call: TRBD1 (6 bases). V gave up 5 bases and J gave up 2 bases, with 13 bases separating them. This CDR3 spans 14 amino acids. Germline V gene data show CDR1 as SGHRS and CDR2 as YFSETQ.

The chain is built from TRBV6-5 and TRBJ2-5, with TRBD1 matching over 7 bases. Trimming took 2 bases from V and 7 from J; bases not matched to a gene: 10. Germline V gives CDR1 MNHEY, CDR2 SVGAGI. CDR3 length: 15 residues. CDR3: CASSYGSTGVATQYF. CDR3 nucleotides: TGTGCCAGCAGTTACGGGAGTACAGGGGTTGCGACCCAGTACTTC.

The chain combines TRBV11-3 with TRBJ2-1; D is ambiguous. This CDR3 is 13 amino acids long. Per the germline V gene, CDR1 is SGHNT and CDR2 is YENEEA. V gave up 0 bases and J gave up 13 bases, with 13 bases separating them. Written as DNA, the CDR3 is TGTGCCAGCAGCTTAGATCAATATAGCCTACAGTTCTTC. Its translation: CASSLDQYSLQFF.

This chain links TRBV3-1 (or the pseudogene TRBV3-2) with TRBJ2-5, with 12 bases lining up with TRBD2. Germline trimming cut 4 bases from V and 1 base from J; bases unmatched to any gene: 4. Germline-derived CDR1 and CDR2 are LGHDT and YNNKEL (reference sequence). The CDR3 is made up of 16 amino acids. In DNA form, the CDR3 reads TGTGCCAGCAGCCCCCGGACTAGCGGGGCCCAAGAGACCCAGTACTTC. Protein: CASSPRTSGAQETQYF.

This clone was seen a few times. The rearrangement uses TRBV11-2 and TRBJ1-1, with 7 bases identical to TRBD1. V was pared by 3 bases and J by 1 base, with 2 bases of the junction left unmatched. The CDR3 runs to 14 residues. CDR1 is SGHAT, CDR2 FQNNGV, per germline. CDR3 protein: CASSLAGGNTEAFF. The CDR3 DNA reads as TGTGCCAGCAGCTTGGCAGGGGGGAACACTGAAGCTTTCTTT.